Below are 10 T cell receptor beta chains sequenced from a single sample in a study of blood T cell repertoires in COVID-19. Using immunoSEQ multiplex PCR, the repertoire was profiled, and TCRdb retains in-frame clones only, with some absent. The data show roughly 77,000 clones, about 90% seen once. Sequencing was carried out using peripheral blood. The receptor source for this set is a man aged 45 to 65 with active COVID-19.

The chain is built from TRBV7-7 and TRBJ2-5, with 7 bases aligning to TRBD2. The V and J ends lost 4 bases and 3 bases, in that order; junction bases with no gene match: 2. The CDR3 covers 13 residues. Germline V gene sequence: CDR1 SSHAT, CDR2 FNYEAQ (reference sequence). DNA for the CDR3: TGTGCCAGCAGCTCGGGACTAAAAGAGACCCAGTACTTC. Translating gives CASSSGLKETQYF.

The chain couples TRBV7-9 to TRBJ1-4; the D gene is possibly TRBD1 (6 bases). The CDR3 consists of 17 residues. V lost 5 bases to trimming and J lost 8 bases, with 24 bases between them. Germline V CDR1 and CDR2: SEHNR, FQNEAQ (reference sequence). The CDR3: CASSHKRWQGKGEKLFF. The CDR3 DNA sequence: TGTGCCAGCAGCCACAAACGTTGGCAGGGGAAAGGAGAAAAACTGTTTTTT.

This clone was seen more than once but under ten times. The CDR3 here is CASSLGDSQAFF. Written as DNA, the CDR3 is TGTGCCAGCAGCTTGGGGGACAGCCAAGCTTTCTTT. The chain recombines TRBV5-4 with TRBJ1-1; 7 bases align to TRBD1. The CDR3 is made up of 12 amino acids. Per germline, CDR1 SGHNT and CDR2 YYREEE (reference sequence). The ends lost 0 bases at V and 9 bases at J; junction bases unmatched: 2.

The J gene is TRBJ1-5, the V gene TRBV3-1 (or the pseudogene TRBV3-2); weak D call: TRBD1 (5 bases). CDR1 and CDR2 (germline): LGHDT, YNNKEL (reference sequence). The CDR3 has 14 residues. Trimming took 1 base from V and 4 from J, leaving 8 bases between them. CDR3 sequence: CASSQGTKNQPQHF. The CDR3 coding sequence is TGTGCCAGCAGCCAAGGGACAAAGAATCAGCCCCAGCATTTT.

This rearrangement joins TRBV28 to TRBJ1-1; 7 nucleotides match TRBD1. The CDR3 has 14 residues. Germline V lookup: CDR1 MDHEN, CDR2 SYDVKM. V lost 6 bases, J lost 1 base, and 5 bases stayed unmatched. The CDR3, as DNA: TGTGCCAGCAGGTATGGGACAGCGAACACTGAAGCTTTCTTT. It specifies CASRYGTANTEAFF.

DNA of the CDR3: TGCGCCAGCAGCCAAGCTCTAGCGGACATCACACAGACCCAGTACTTC. It translates to CASSQALADITQTQYF. This chain joins TRBV4-3 and TRBJ2-5; 7 bases map to TRBD2. This CDR3 is built from 16 residues. CDR1 and CDR2 from the germline V gene are LGHNA and YSLEER. The V and J ends lost 1 base and 6 bases, in that order; junction bases with no gene match: 11.

The V gene is TRBV6-5, the J gene TRBJ2-1; 7 bases line up with TRBD2. The CDR3 runs 16 residues. Germline CDR1 reads MNHEY; CDR2 reads SVGAGI. V gave up 4 bases and J gave up 5 bases; unmatched junction bases: 11. The CDR3 sequence: CASSWDGRGRNNEQFF. CDR3 nucleotide sequence: TGTGCCAGCAGTTGGGATGGGCGGGGGAGAAACAATGAGCAGTTCTTC.

This chain joins TRBV5-5 and TRBJ2-3; TRBD1 is a possible D gene (6 bases). The CDR3 is made up of 14 amino acids. Trimming left V 4 bases short and J 2 bases short, with 11 bases between. Per germline, CDR1 SGHKS and CDR2 YYEKEE (reference sequence). CDR3 DNA: TGTGCCAGCAGCGATGGGGGACACACAGATACGCAGTATTTT. Its translation: CASSDGGHTDTQYF.

CDR3 nucleotide sequence: TGCAGCGTTGAAAGTCGGGGGGAATCCTACGAGCAGTACTTC. Protein sequence: CSVESRGESYEQYF. The chain is built from TRBV29-1 and TRBJ2-7; the match to TRBD2 covers 7 bases. The CDR3 loop spans 14 amino acids. Germline assignment: CDR1 SQVTM and CDR2 ANQGSEA. V was pared by 2 bases and J by 1 base, with 5 bases of the junction left unmatched.

The chain has TRBV4-1 and TRBJ1-1, with 9 bases that match TRBD1. This CDR3 has 13 residues. Trimming at V came to 4 bases and at J to 8 bases, leaving 5 bases not matched to a gene. Per germline, CDR1 MGHRA and CDR2 YSYEKL. CDR3 protein: CASSPDRGVEAFF. CDR3 bases: TGCGCCAGCAGCCCAGACAGGGGGGTGGAAGCTTTCTTT.